The rows below give T cell receptor beta chains drawn from one sample of a study of blood T cell repertoires in COVID-19. Measured with immunoSEQ multiplex PCR; TCRdb has only the in-frame clones, and not every one. The table has about 110,000 clones, less than 75% seen once. Specimen: peripheral blood. These receptors originate from a middle-aged woman with acute or convalescent COVID-19. CDR3s include the opening cysteine and the closing phenylalanine or tryptophan. The D gene is left open where the match is weak. The size entry is marked missing in some rows and otherwise reads once, few, many or a size class.

TRBJ2-6 | TRBV4-3 | . | TRBD1 | TGCGCCAGCAGCCAAGATTGGGACAGGGGGGTTGCTGGGGCCAACGTCCTGACTTTC | CASSQDWDRGVAGANVLTF
TRBJ1-1 | TRBV11-2 | few | TRBD1 | TGTGCCAGCAGCTTAGGGACAGGGGGTGTCTCGGAAGCTTTCTTT | CASSLGTGGVSEAFF
TRBJ2-3 | TRBV5-1 | . | TRBD1 | TGCGCCAGCAGTTATTCTCCGGACAGGGTAGGAGATACGCAGTATTTT | CASSYSPDRVGDTQYF
TRBJ1-3 | TRBV28 | . | . | TGTGCCAGCAGCCGCCCCCTGACAGTCTCTGGAAACACCATATATTTT | CASSRPLTVSGNTIYF
TRBJ1-1 | TRBV18 | . | . | TGTGCCAGCTCACCAAGGTTGCCAGGGGAGAACACTGAAGCTTTCTTT | CASSPRLPGENTEAFF
TRBJ2-1 | TRBV7-3 | . | . | TGTGCCAGCAGCCCCGGGGATACCCCCTACAATGAGCAGTTCTTC | CASSPGDTPYNEQFF
TRBJ2-7 | TRBV6-5 | many | TRBD2 | TGTGCCAGCAGTTACTCAGGGACTACTAGCTCCTACGAGCAGTACTTC | CASSYSGTTSSYEQYF
TRBJ1-4 | TRBV7-2 | . | TRBD1 | TGTGCCAGCAGCTTAGTAGGGGGCGGGGATAATGAAAAACTGTTTTTT | CASSLVGGGDNEKLFF
TRBJ1-1 | TRBV5-1 | . | . | TGCGCCAGCAGCTTCTCGGGGGACACTGAAGCTTTCTTT | CASSFSGDTEAFF
TRBJ2-5 | TRBV7-3 | . | . | TGTGCCAGCAGCACAACGGGGGGCATTTTCGGAGAGACCCAGTACTTC | CASSTTGGIFGETQYF
TRBJ2-7 | TRBV6-5 | . | TRBD2 | TGTGCCAGCAGCCCAAGCGGGGTACAGTTCGAGCAGTACTTC | CASSPSGVQFEQYF
TRBJ2-1 | TRBV30 | . | TRBD1 | TGTGCCTGGAATGGACAGGGGAGCCGGCATGAGCAGTTCTTC | CAWNGQGSRHEQFF
TRBJ1-1 | TRBV11-3 | . | . | TGTGCCAAAACACCGGGACACCGCTGGGCTGAAGCTTTCTTT | CAKTPGHRWAEAFF
TRBJ2-2 | TRBV7-2 | . | TRBD2 | TGTGCCAGCAGCACCCGGACTAGCGGGGGTACCGGGGAGCTGTTTTTT | CASSTRTSGGTGELFF
TRBJ1-1 | TRBV5-1 | . | . | TGCGCCAGCAGCTTACTGCCCACTGCGAACACTGAAGCTTTCTTT | CASSLLPTANTEAFF
TRBJ2-5 | TRBV5-4 | . | TRBD2 | TGTGCCAGCAGCTTGAGAGCGGGGGGCGTGGAGACCCAGTACTTC | CASSLRAGGVETQYF
TRBJ2-3 | TRBV5-1 | . | TRBD1 | TGCGCCAGCAGCGATCTGACAGGGGGTAACACAGATACGCAGTATTTT | CASSDLTGGNTDTQYF
TRBJ2-7 | TRBV5-1 | . | TRBD2 | TGCGCCAGCAGCTTGGGGGTAGCGGGGGACTACGAGCAGTACTTC | CASSLGVAGDYEQYF
TRBJ1-4 | TRBV29-1 | . | . | TGCTCAGGGAGGCGAGAAGGCGAAAAACTGTTTTTT | CSGRREGEKLFF
TRBJ2-1 | TRBV5-6 | . | . | TGTGCCAGCAGCTACACCAGCGCTAATGAGCAGTTCTTC | CASSYTSANEQFF
TRBJ2-1 | TRBV7-2 | . | . | TGTGCCAGCAGCTTACAAGGGGGGGAGAATGAGCAGTTCTTC | CASSLQGGENEQFF
TRBJ2-7 | TRBV12-3/TRBV12-4 | . | . | TGTGCCAGCAGTTCGGACACATCCTACGAGCAGTACTTC | CASSSDTSYEQYF
TRBJ1-1 | TRBV2 | . | . | TGTGCCAGCAGAATGAGGGCGGGGAACACTGAAGCTTTCTTT | CASRMRAGNTEAFF
TRBJ2-1 | TRBV30 | few | TRBD2 | TGTGCCTGGAGTGCTAGCGGGGGGGCCAGTGAGCAGTTCTTC | CAWSASGGASEQFF
TRBJ2-6 | TRBV6-6 | . | TRBD1 | TGTGCCAGCAGTCCTCTGACAGGGGGTTACTCTGGGGCCAACGTCCTGACTTTC | CASSPLTGGYSGANVLTF
TRBJ1-2 | TRBV6-5 | . | . | TGTGCCAGCAGTTTATCTCACAGGCACTTCGACTATGGCTACACCTTC | CASSLSHRHFDYGYTF
TRBJ2-5 | TRBV7-2 | . | TRBD2 | TGTGCCAGCAGGAAGATGGCTAGCGGGGGGGGAGAGACCCAGTACTTC | CASRKMASGGGETQYF
TRBJ2-1 | TRBV7-9 | once | . | TGTGCCAGCAGCTTAGACTACGCAACGATTAATGAGCAGTTCTTC | CASSLDYATINEQFF
TRBJ1-4 | TRBV29-1 | . | TRBD1 | TGCAGCGTCCCCCAGACAGGGGGCTATGAAAAACTGTTTTTT | CSVPQTGGYEKLFF
TRBJ1-2 | TRBV5-1 | . | TRBD1 | TGCGCCAGCAGCTTTACAGGGGGCGTTACCTATGGCTACACCTTC | CASSFTGGVTYGYTF
TRBJ2-1 | TRBV3-1/TRBV3-2 | . | . | TGTGCCAGCAGCCAACTCCGGGGCAATGAGCAGTTCTTC | CASSQLRGNEQFF
TRBJ1-1 | TRBV2 | few | TRBD1 | TGTGCCAGCAGTGAAAGGACAGGGAGAGCTGAAGCTTTCTTT | CASSERTGRAEAFF
TRBJ1-5 | TRBV28 | . | TRBD1 | TGTGCCAGCAGTTTAGGGACAGGGGCAACTCAGCCCCAGCATTTT | CASSLGTGATQPQHF
TRBJ1-6 | TRBV5-1 | . | . | TGCGCCAGCAGCCCCAACGACGAGGCACCCCTCCACTTT | CASSPNDEAPLHF
TRBJ2-4 | TRBV30 | . | . | TGTGCCTGGAGTAGGGACACCGCCAAAAACATTCAGTACTTC | CAWSRDTAKNIQYF
TRBJ1-5 | TRBV3-1/TRBV3-2 | . | . | TGTGCCAGCAGCCCCCGGGGGGGGCCCAATCAGCCCCAGCATTTT | CASSPRGGPNQPQHF
TRBJ2-5 | TRBV4-3 | . | . | TGCGCCAGCAGCCAGGTGGAACAAACAGGGCGGGAGACCCAGTACTTC | CASSQVEQTGRETQYF
TRBJ2-7 | TRBV20-1 | . | . | TGCAGTGCTCAGGACAACTACGAGCAGTACTTC | CSAQDNYEQYF
TRBJ2-7 | TRBV7-2 | . | TRBD1 | TGTGCCAGCAGCTTAGGAGGCGGACAGGTCCTTGGAGAGCAGTACTTC | CASSLGGGQVLGEQYF
TRBJ1-1 | TRBV5-1 | . | . | TGCGCCAGCAGTGAGGGGGTCAACACTGAAGCTTTCTTT | CASSEGVNTEAFF